The clone carrying this T cell receptor beta chain was recorded at least ten times. The antigen remains undetermined. The CDR3 has 15 amino acids. Germline V gives CDR1 GTSNPN, CDR2 SVGIG (reference sequence). V lost 0 bases to trimming and J lost 7 bases, with 15 bases between them. The sample belongs to a study of breast tumors, draining lymph nodes, adjacent tissues. Breast cancer patients provided tissue from their axillary draining lymph nodes. Each CDR3 protein gets one entry after TCRdb re-called the multiplex PCR reads with MiXCR. The sample yields tens of thousands of distinct CDR3 sequences, approximately 29% seen once. Broader study findings: Tumor and nontumor repertoires were significantly more similar in luminal-like than in basal-like breast cancer. The lymph node origin of tumor T cells was framed as consistent with a hypothesis, not demonstrated. Compared with lymph nodes, tumors were less diverse; compared with nontumor tissue, more.

This TCR was sampled from a female donor with breast cancer. Some clones in this sample may be carry-over from other donors' samples. V gene TRBV30 combines with J gene TRBJ2-2; D might be TRBD2 (5 bases). The sequenced sample was axillary lymph node tissue. For the CDR3, the DNA is TGTGCCTGGAGTGTAGGACTCCGGTCCGGCGGGGAGCTGTTTTTT. Encoded protein: CAWSVGLRSGGELFF.